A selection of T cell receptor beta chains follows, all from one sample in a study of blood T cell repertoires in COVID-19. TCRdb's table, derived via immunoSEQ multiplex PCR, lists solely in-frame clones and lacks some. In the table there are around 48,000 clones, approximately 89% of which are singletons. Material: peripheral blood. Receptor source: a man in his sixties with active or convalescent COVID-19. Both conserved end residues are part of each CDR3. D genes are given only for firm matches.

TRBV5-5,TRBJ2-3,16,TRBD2,CASGKGLAGSTDTQYF
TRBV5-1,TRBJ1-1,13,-,CASSLVGAPEAFF
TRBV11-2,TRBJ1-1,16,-,CASSLRTEAVNTEAFF
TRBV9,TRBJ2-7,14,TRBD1,CASSVASGGYEQYF
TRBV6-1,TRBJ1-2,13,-,CASSELADYGYTF
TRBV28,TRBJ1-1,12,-,CASRRVNTEAFF
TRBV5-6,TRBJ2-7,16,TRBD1,CASSRDRDRGTYEQYF
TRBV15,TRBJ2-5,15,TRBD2,CATSRTLAGKETQYF
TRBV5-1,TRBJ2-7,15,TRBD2,CASSPLGGTDGEQYF
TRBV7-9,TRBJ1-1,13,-,CASSSGQFTEAFF
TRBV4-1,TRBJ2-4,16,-,CASSHMGQGGKNIQYF
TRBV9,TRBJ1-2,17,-,CASSVGQDKLRGYGYTF
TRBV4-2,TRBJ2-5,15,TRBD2,CASSPLAGVRETQYF
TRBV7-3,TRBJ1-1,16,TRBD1,CASSPERTGAGTEAFF
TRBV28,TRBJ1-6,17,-,CASRSPGVSPLNSPLHF
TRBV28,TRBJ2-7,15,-,CARRGGGGFPYEQYF
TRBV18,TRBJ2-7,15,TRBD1,CASSLGTESTYEQYF
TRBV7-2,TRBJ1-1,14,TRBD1,CASSLQTGVTEAFF
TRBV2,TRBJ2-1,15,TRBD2,CASSGERGGLNEQFF
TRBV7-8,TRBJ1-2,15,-,CASSHRRAGPYGYTF
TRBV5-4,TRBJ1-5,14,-,CASSLAGTLQPQHF
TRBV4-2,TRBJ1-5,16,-,CASSPNRVYSNQPQHF
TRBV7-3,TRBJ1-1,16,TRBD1,CASSSTGGNRGTEAFF
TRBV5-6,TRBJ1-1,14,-,CASSLRLAGRGAFF
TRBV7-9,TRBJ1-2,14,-,CASSSGLIDYGYTF
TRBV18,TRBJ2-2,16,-,CASSPRSRGDTGELFF
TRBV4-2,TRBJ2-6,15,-,CASSRTGTGANVLTF
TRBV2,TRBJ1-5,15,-,CASTRDRTLNQPQHF
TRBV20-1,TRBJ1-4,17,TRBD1,CSASGLLGMEGAEKLFF
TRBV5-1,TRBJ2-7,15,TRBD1,CASSPRTGGPIEQYF
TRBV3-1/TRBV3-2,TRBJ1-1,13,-,CASSRGSGAEAFF
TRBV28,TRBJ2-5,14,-,CASSETGTLETQYF
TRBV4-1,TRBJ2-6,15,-,CASIPLPGGANVLTF
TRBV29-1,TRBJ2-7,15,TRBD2,CSVERSGGLADEQYF
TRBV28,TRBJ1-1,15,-,CASSQTGAPNTEAFF
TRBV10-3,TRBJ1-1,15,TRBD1,CAISEAEGARTEAFF
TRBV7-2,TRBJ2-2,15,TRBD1,CASSLGQINTGELFF
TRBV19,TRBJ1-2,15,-,CASSINTRAGDGYTF
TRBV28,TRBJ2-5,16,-,CASSLLAGSPQETQYF
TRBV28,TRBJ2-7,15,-,CASSSPSTATYEQYF
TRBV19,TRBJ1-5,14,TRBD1,CASSTDREHQPQHF
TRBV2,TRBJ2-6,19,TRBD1,CASSYVPGQGLSGANVLTF
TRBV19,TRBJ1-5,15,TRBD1,CASSPGQGRNQPQHF
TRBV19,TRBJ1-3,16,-,CATVGINTESGNTIYF
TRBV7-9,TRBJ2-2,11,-,CASGQGGELFF
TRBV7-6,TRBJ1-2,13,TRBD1,CASSRRQGDGYTF